This TCR beta chain was retrieved from a study of memory CD4+ T cells and cytomegalovirus serostatus. At the level of the study: Healthy Belgian adult donors included about 10 CMV-positive and fewer than 25 CMV-negative people. General study points: About 40% of the roughly 160 known CMV-associated TCRbeta sequences appeared in CD4+ memory.

With respect to this clone: Antigen unknown.

Per the original methods: After removing out-of-frame reads, approximately 2.2 million distinct TCRbeta sequences remained. The protocol was immunoSEQ multiplex PCR, while the TCRdb copy is restricted to in-frame clones and leaves out a portion. The V and J calls and clone size were taken over from that table, and D and trimming were inferred from the DNA. The sample lists some 50,000 clones, 60% to 85% occurring once. The sort gate was single viable CD3+CD4+CD8-CD45RO+ cells for memory CD4+ T cells. CD4+ T cells were isolated by positive magnetic selection. The CDR3 contains 17 residues. The ends lost 0 bases at V and 1 base at J; junction bases unmatched: 4. In germline, CDR1 is SGHDT, CDR2 YYEEEE.

The rearrangement links TRBV5-6 to TRBJ2-6, with 7 bases identical to TRBD1. This receptor was taken from an adult in good health and CMV-seronegative. Specimen: memory CD4+ T cells from blood. This CDR3 reads CASSLVGQPSGANVLTF. CDR3 nucleotide sequence: TGTGCCAGCAGCTTGGTGGGACAGCCATCTGGGGCCAACGTCCTGACTTTC.